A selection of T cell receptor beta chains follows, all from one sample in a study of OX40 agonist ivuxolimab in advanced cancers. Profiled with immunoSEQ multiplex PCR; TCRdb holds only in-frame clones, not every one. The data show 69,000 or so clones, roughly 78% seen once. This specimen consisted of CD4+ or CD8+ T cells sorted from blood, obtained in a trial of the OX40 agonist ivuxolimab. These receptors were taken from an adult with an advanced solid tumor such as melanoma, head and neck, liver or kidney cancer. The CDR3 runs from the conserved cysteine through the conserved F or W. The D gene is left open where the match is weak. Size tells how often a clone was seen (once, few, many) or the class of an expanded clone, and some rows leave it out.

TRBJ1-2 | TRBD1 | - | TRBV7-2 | TGTGCCAGCAGCCCGGACAGGGTTCACTATGGCTACACCTTC | CASSPDRVHYGYTF
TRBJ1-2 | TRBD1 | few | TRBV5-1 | TGCGCCAGCACCCGGACAGGGCAAGGGAACTATGGCTACACCTTC | CASTRTGQGNYGYTF
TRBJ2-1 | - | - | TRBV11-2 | TGTGCCAGCAGCTTAGGGGGTCGGCAGTTCTTC | CASSLGGRQFF
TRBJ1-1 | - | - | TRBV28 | TGTGCCAGCAGTTCGGCGGGACGCCTGAACACTGAAGCTTTCTTT | CASSSAGRLNTEAFF
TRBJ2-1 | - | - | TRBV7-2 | TGTGCCAGCAGCTCCGGGGCCCTCAATGAGCAGTTCTTC | CASSSGALNEQFF
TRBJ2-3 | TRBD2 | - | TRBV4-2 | TGTGCCAGCAGCCTTAGCGGGGTCACAGATACGCAGTATTTT | CASSLSGVTDTQYF
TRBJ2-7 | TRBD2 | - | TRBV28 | TGTGCCAGCAGTAAGGGACTACCCGCCTACGAGCAGTACTTC | CASSKGLPAYEQYF
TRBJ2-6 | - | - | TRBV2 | TGTGCCAGCAGTGAGGAGGGGGCTGGGGCCAACGTCCTGACTTTC | CASSEEGAGANVLTF
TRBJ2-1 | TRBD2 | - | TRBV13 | TGTGCCAGCAGCTTCCGACTAGCGGGGGACAATGAGCAGTTCTTC | CASSFRLAGDNEQFF
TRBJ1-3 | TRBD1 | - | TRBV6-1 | TGTGCCAGCAGTGTGACAGGGGGCAGTTCTGGAAACACCATATATTTT | CASSVTGGSSGNTIYF
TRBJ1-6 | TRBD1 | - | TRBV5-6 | TGTGCCAGCAGCTTGGGGACAGGATTGGCTTCACCCCTCCACTTT | CASSLGTGLASPLHF
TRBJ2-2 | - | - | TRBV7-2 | TGTGCCAGCAGCTTAGGGGGACGGACTAACACCGGGGAGCTGTTTTTT | CASSLGGRTNTGELFF
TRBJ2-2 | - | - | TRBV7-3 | TGTGCCAGCAGCGACAGCGCGAACACCGGGGAGCTGTTTTTT | CASSDSANTGELFF
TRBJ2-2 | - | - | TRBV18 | TGTGCCAGCTCGACCCAGGGGCAGGGCCACGGGGAGCTGTTTTTT | CASSTQGQGHGELFF
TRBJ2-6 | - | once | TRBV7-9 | TGTGCCAGCAGCCTCGCCGGGGCCAACGTCCTGACTTTC | CASSLAGANVLTF
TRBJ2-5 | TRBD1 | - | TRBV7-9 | TGTGCCAGCAGCCGCGCTCGAGGGGACAGAGTATTAGAAACCCAGTACTTC | CASSRARGDRVLETQYF